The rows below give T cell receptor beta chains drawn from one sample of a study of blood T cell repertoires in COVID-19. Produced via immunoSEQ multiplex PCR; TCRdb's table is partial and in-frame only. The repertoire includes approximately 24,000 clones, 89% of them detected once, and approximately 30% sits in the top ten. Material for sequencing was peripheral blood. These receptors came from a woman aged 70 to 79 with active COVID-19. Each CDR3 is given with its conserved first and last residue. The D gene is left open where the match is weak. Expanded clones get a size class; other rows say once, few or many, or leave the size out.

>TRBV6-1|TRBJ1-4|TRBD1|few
CASSEMGWTGAIGEKLFF
TGTGCCAGCAGTGAGATGGGTTGGACAGGGGCTATTGGTGAAAAACTGTTTTTT
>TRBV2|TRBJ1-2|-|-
CASIPRMINYGYTF
TGTGCCAGCATTCCCAGGATGATTAACTATGGCTACACCTTC
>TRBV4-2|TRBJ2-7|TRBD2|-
CASSQGGPGLAGHEQYF
TGTGCCAGCAGCCAAGGGGGGCCGGGACTAGCGGGACATGAGCAGTACTTC
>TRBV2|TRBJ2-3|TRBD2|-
CASSFGGAVNTQYF
TGTGCCAGCAGTTTCGGGGGGGCGGTAAATACGCAGTATTTT
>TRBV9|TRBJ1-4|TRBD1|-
CASSVVGQGNEKLFF
TGTGCCAGCAGCGTAGTAGGACAGGGAAATGAAAAACTGTTTTTT
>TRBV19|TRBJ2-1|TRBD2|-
CASSIRPMSTSGRSSYNEQFF
TGTGCCAGTAGTATCCGCCCCATGTCAACTAGCGGGAGAAGCTCCTACAATGAGCAGTTCTTC
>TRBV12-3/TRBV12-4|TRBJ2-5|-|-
CASRQVGQETQYF
TGTGCCAGCAGACAGGTGGGGCAAGAGACCCAGTACTTC
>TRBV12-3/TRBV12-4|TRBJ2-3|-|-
CASTMRSTDTQYF
TGTGCCAGCACCATGAGGAGCACAGATACGCAGTATTTT
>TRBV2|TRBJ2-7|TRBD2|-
CASSEGPSGAYEQYF
TGTGCCAGCAGTGAAGGTCCTAGCGGGGCCTACGAGCAGTACTTC
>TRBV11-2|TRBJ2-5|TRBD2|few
CASSYNSGGQETQYF
TGTGCCAGCAGTTATAATAGCGGGGGCCAAGAGACCCAGTACTTC
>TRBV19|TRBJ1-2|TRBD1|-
CASSIGRDSVYGYTF
TGTGCCAGTAGTATAGGGAGGGACAGTGTCTATGGCTACACCTTC
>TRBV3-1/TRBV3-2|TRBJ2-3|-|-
CASSQVSGNEQYF
TGTGCCAGCAGCCAAGTCTCGGGGAACGAACAGTATTTT
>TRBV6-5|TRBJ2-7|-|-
CASSGGLSSYEQYF
TGTGCCAGCAGCGGGGGTCTGAGCTCCTACGAGCAGTACTTC
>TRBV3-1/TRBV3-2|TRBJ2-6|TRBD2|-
CASSQAPPSGGAYGANVLTF
TGTGCCAGCAGCCAAGCCCCCCCTAGCGGGGGGGCTTATGGGGCCAACGTCCTGACTTTC
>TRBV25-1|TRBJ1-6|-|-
CASSALRDSPLHF
TGTGCCAGCAGTGCACTCAGGGATTCACCCCTCCACTTT
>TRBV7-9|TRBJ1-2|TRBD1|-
CASSLHSGQANGYTF
TGTGCCAGCAGCCTCCACAGTGGACAGGCAAATGGCTACACCTTC
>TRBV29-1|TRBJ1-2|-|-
CSVEQTGYNGYTF
TGCAGCGTTGAACAAACAGGGTATAATGGCTACACCTTC
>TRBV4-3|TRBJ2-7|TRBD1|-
CASSQAPPGTGSYEQYF
TGCGCCAGCAGCCAAGCTCCGCCCGGGACAGGGTCTTACGAGCAGTACTTC
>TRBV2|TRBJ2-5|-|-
CASREDQETQYF
TGTGCCAGCAGGGAGGACCAAGAGACCCAGTACTTC
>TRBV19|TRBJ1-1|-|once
CASSQARQTEAFF
TGTGCCAGTTCGCAAGCCAGGCAGACCGAAGCTTTCTTT
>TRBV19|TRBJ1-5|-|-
CASSIPGVGQPQHF
TGTGCCAGTAGTATCCCCGGGGTGGGTCAGCCCCAGCATTTT
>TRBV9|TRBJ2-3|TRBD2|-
CASSAGTSGLTDTQYF
TGTGCCAGCAGCGCTGGGACTAGCGGACTTACAGATACGCAGTATTTT
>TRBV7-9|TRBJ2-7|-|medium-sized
CASSLGGTAEQYF
TGTGCCAGCAGCTTAGGGGGCACAGCCGAGCAGTACTTC
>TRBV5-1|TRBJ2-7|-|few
CASSLDATWAYEQYF
TGCGCCAGCAGCTTGGATGCGACCTGGGCGTACGAGCAGTACTTC
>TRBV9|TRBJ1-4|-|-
CASSVGAGREKLFF
TGTGCCAGCAGCGTAGGAGCAGGGCGCGAAAAACTGTTTTTT
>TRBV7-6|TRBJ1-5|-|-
CASSLAGGGNQPQHF
TGTGCCAGCAGCTTAGCCGGAGGGGGCAATCAGCCCCAGCATTTT
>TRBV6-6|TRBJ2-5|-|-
CASSASRETQYF
TGTGCCAGCAGTGCGTCTCGGGAGACCCAGTACTTC
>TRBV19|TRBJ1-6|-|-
CASSMGDKVVSPLHF
TGTGCCAGTAGTATGGGTGACAAGGTGGTTTCACCCCTCCACTTT
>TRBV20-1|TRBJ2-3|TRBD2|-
CSASAGVKSGTDTQYF
TGCAGTGCTAGTGCGGGGGTAAAATCGGGCACAGATACGCAGTATTTT
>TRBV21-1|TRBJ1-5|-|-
CADYEVFSNQPQHF
TGTGCCGATTACGAGGTCTTTAGCAATCAGCCCCAGCATTTT
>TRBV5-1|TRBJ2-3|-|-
CASSFTTYTDTQYF
TGCGCCAGCAGCTTTACGACTTACACAGATACGCAGTATTTT
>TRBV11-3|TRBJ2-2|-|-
CASSRLTGELFF
TGTGCCAGCAGCCGTTTGACCGGGGAGCTGTTTTTT
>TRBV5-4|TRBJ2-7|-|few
CASSWAPLSYEQYF
TGTGCCAGCAGCTGGGCACCTTTATCCTACGAGCAGTACTTC
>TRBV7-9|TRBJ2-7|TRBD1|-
CASSLSTGVDEQYF
TGTGCCAGCAGCTTATCAACAGGGGTGGACGAGCAGTACTTC
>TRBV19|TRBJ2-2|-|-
CASSQGTGELFF
TGTGCCAGTAGTCAGGGGACCGGGGAGCTGTTTTTT
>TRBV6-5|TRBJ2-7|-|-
CASSLQGFGYEQYF
TGTGCCAGCAGTTTACAGGGATTCGGCTACGAGCAGTACTTC
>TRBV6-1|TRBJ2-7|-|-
CASSEDRTAIWDEQYF
TGTGCCAGCAGTGAAGATAGGACAGCCATCTGGGACGAGCAGTACTTC